This TCR beta chain comes out of a study of blood T cell repertoires in COVID-19. There are 14 residues in the CDR3. Trimming took off 11 bases at V and 6 bases at J, with 20 bases between the two ends. Germline CDR1 reads MNHEY; CDR2 reads SVGAGI. This clone has a single count. Profiled with immunoSEQ multiplex PCR; TCRdb holds only in-frame clones, not every one. The sample shows about 170,000 clones, around nine tenths of them seen only once. This chain connects TRBV6-5 to TRBJ1-5, with a weak D call TRBD1 (6 bases). Sample: peripheral blood. This TCR derives from a man over 45 who had recovered from COVID-19. CDR3: CAALGRGKGQPQHF. CDR3 nucleotides: TGTGCCGCATTAGGGAGGGGGAAGGGTCAGCCCCAGCATTTT.